Listed below are T cell receptor beta chains from one sample, sequenced in a study of metastatic and nonmetastatic thyroid tumors. TCRdb called clones again from the PCR reads with MiXCR. The table includes 30,000 to 40,000 clones, 29% detected once. The specimen sequenced was blood. All receptors derive from a female donor with papillary thyroid cancer or a benign thyroid nodule (not recorded which). Some clones in this sample may be carry-over from other donors' samples. The CDR3 runs from the conserved cysteine through the conserved F or W. The order of the fields is clone size, D gene, J gene, V gene, CDR3 DNA, CDR3 protein. A D gene is named only where the DNA matches it firmly. Where a row states a size, it is once, few, many or the class of an expanded clone; other rows omit it.

>few|-|TRBJ1-2|TRBV2
TGTGCCAGCAGTAACGGGACTGGGGCACTGCGGGGCTACACCTTC
CASSNGTGALRGYTF
>-|-|TRBJ1-6|TRBV6-1
TGTGCCAGCAGCCTGGACGGTAATTCACCCCTCCACTTT
CASSLDGNSPLHF
>-|TRBD1|TRBJ2-7|TRBV20-1
TGCAGTGCTAGTCACCCCCCCGCACCGGGACAGGGCTCCCTCGGGTCCTACGAGCAGTACTTC
CSASHPPAPGQGSLGSYEQYF
>few|TRBD2|TRBJ2-7|TRBV6-1
TGTGCCAACAGTGAAGCGGGGTCCTATGAGCAGTACTTC
CANSEAGSYEQYF
>few|-|TRBJ1-1|TRBV6-1
TGTGCCAGCAGTGAAGGGGGCTGGAACACTGAAGCTTTCTTT
CASSEGGWNTEAFF
>-|-|TRBJ1-5|TRBV20-1
TGCAGTGCTGGGGGGGAGAGCAATGAGCCCCAGAATTTT
CSAGGESNEPQNF
>-|-|TRBJ2-1|TRBV20-1
TGCAGTGCCCTACATCGGGGTGGGAACGATGAGCAGTTCTTC
CSALHRGGNDEQFF
>-|-|TRBJ2-7|TRBV27
TGTGCCAGCAGTTTAAGGGGGGTCGGGGACGAGCAGTACTTC
CASSLRGVGDEQYF
>-|TRBD1|TRBJ2-3|TRBV5-1
TGCGCCAGCAGGTTGGTTGACAGGGGGTGTTTGGATACGCAGTATTTT
CASRLVDRGCLDTQYF
>-|-|TRBJ2-6|TRBV5-1
TGCGCCAGCAGCTACCAGGGGTCTGGGGCCAACGTCCTGACTTTC
CASSYQGSGANVLTF
>-|-|TRBJ1-1|TRBV11-2
TGTGCCAGCAGCTTAGGGCCAGCTAACACTGAAGCTTTCTTT
CASSLGPANTEAFF
>few|TRBD2|TRBJ2-1|TRBV27
TGTGCCAGCAGTTTAGATAGCGGGGGGGCCTACAATGAGCAGTTCTTC
CASSLDSGGAYNEQFF
>many|TRBD2|TRBJ2-5|TRBV7-2
TGTGCCAGCAGCCTTAGCGGGGGGGCCGTTTTCCAGTACTTC
CASSLSGGAVFQYF
>many|-|TRBJ2-3|TRBV24-1
TGTGCCACCAGTGATTTCTCAGACGGAACAGATACGCAGTATTTT
CATSDFSDGTDTQYF
>once|TRBD1|TRBJ2-5|TRBV4-1
TGCGCCAGCAGCCAAGAGGGGCTTGGACAGGGACGCGAGACCCAGTACTTC
CASSQEGLGQGRETQYF
>few|-|TRBJ2-3|TRBV5-1
TGCGCCAGCAGCTTGGGAACTAGCTGGAGGTCCTTTACAGATACGCAGTATTTT
CASSLGTSWRSFTDTQYF
>many|-|TRBJ2-3|TRBV28
TGTGCCAGCAGTCCCCAAGGTGGGGGTTTGGATACGCAGTATTTT
CASSPQGGGLDTQYF
>-|TRBD2|TRBJ2-7|TRBV20-1
TGCAGTGCTTTCAAGCGGGAGGGGTCCTACGAGCAGTACTTC
CSAFKREGSYEQYF
>many|-|TRBJ1-1|TRBV27
TGTGCCAGCAGTTTAGCGAAGCGGCTGTCGGACACTGAAGCTTTCTTT
CASSLAKRLSDTEAFF
>-|TRBD1|TRBJ1-2|TRBV5-1
TGCGCCAGCAGCTTGTCCAGGGGGTCTACTAACTATGGCTACACCTTC
CASSLSRGSTNYGYTF
>-|TRBD2|TRBJ2-7|TRBV5-1
TGCGCCAGCATAGCGGGCCGCTCCTCCTACGAGCAGTACTTC
CASIAGRSSYEQYF
>many|TRBD1|TRBJ2-2|TRBV6-1
TGTGCCAGCAGAATTCAGGGGGCTGGCACCGGGGAGCTGTTTTTT
CASRIQGAGTGELFF
>many|-|TRBJ2-4|TRBV12-3/TRBV12-4
TGTGCCAGCAGTCCCAGGACAGGGACTAGTGTAGCCAAAAACATTCAGTACTTC
CASSPRTGTSVAKNIQYF
>-|-|TRBJ2-7|TRBV7-6
TGTGCCAGCAGCTTAGAGGGCAGAGGTGACGAGCAGTACTTC
CASSLEGRGDEQYF
>few|TRBD1|TRBJ1-6|TRBV6-5
TGTGCCAGCAGTTACCACGTACAGGGGGTGTATTCACCCCTCCACTTT
CASSYHVQGVYSPLHF
>-|-|TRBJ2-7|TRBV18
TGTGCCAGCTCACCGGGACATGGTCTGAAAGCTGTCAACGAGCAGTACTTC
CASSPGHGLKAVNEQYF
>many|-|TRBJ2-4|TRBV18
TGTGCCAGCTCACCACTGCAAGCCTCAAACATTCAGTACTTC
CASSPLQASNIQYF
>many|-|TRBJ2-1|TRBV29-1
TGCAGCGGGACAGCGTACAATGAGCAGTTCTTC
CSGTAYNEQFF
>many|TRBD2|TRBJ2-5|TRBV7-8
TGTGCCAGCAGCTTAGTTACCCGGGGCGGGGGGGCGCCCCAAGAGACCCAGTACTTC
CASSLVTRGGGAPQETQYF
>-|TRBD2|TRBJ2-7|TRBV7-3
TGTGCCAGCAGCGACGGGACTAGAGGCTACGAGCAGTACTTC
CASSDGTRGYEQYF
>-|TRBD2|TRBJ2-3|TRBV20-1
TGCAGTGCTAGATCAGCGGGAGATTGGGGCACAGATACGCAGTATTTT
CSARSAGDWGTDTQYF
>medium-sized|-|TRBJ2-7|TRBV6-1
TGTGCCAGCACCCCTGGACAGTCCTACGAGCAGTACTTC
CASTPGQSYEQYF
>-|-|TRBJ1-5|TRBV4-1
TGCGCCAGCAGCCAAGATGGGGGACGGATTAGCAATCAGCCCCAGCATTTT
CASSQDGGRISNQPQHF
>-|TRBD1|TRBJ2-6|TRBV20-1
TGCATTGCTACAGGCCGGGACAGCGTCGCTACCGGGGCCAACGTCCTGACTTTC
CIATGRDSVATGANVLTF
>-|TRBD1|TRBJ1-5|TRBV28
TGTGCCAGCAGTCCACCCCAGGGGGCGCGTCAGACCCAGCATTTT
CASSPPQGARQTQHF
>many|TRBD2|TRBJ2-7|TRBV20-1
TGCAGTGCCGAGGGTAGCGGGGCCCGGGGGGAGCAGTACTTC
CSAEGSGARGEQYF
>few|-|TRBJ2-3|TRBV28
TGTGCCAGCAGGACTATCGGGGGCTCTAATACGCAGTATTTT
CASRTIGGSNTQYF
>many|TRBD2|TRBJ2-3|TRBV2
TGTGCCAGCAGTGAATGGGGACTAGGTGTCCCCACAGATACGCAGTATTTT
CASSEWGLGVPTDTQYF
>-|TRBD2|TRBJ2-7|TRBV3-1
TGTGCCATCAGCCATGTAGCGGGAGGGCCGGGCGAGCAGTGCTTC
CAISHVAGGPGEQCF
>-|TRBD1|TRBJ1-5|TRBV27
TGTGCCAGCATGAGGACAGGGTGCGCGGGTCGCAATCAGCCCCAGCATTTT
CASMRTGCAGRNQPQHF
>-|TRBD1|TRBJ2-7|TRBV5-4
TGCGCCAGCAGCTCCGCTTGGACAGGCGGCGAGCATTACTTC
CASSSAWTGGEHYF
>many|-|TRBJ1-1|TRBV2
TGTGCCAGCAGCCTGGAGGGGAGAACTGAAGCTTTCTTT
CASSLEGRTEAFF
>-|TRBD2|TRBJ2-1|TRBV14
TGTGCCAGCAGCGGGACTAGCGGGAGGGCCCCGCAGTTCTTC
CASSGTSGRAPQFF
>few|TRBD2|TRBJ2-1|TRBV6-1
TGTGCCAGCAGTCAGGGGTGGACTAGCACCTACAATGAGCAGTTCTTC
CASSQGWTSTYNEQFF